These 18 T cell receptor beta chains were all obtained from the same sample, sequenced in a study of T-cell reconstitution after alpha-beta-depleted transplantation in children. TCRbeta library construction was performed incorporating unique molecular identifiers. TCRdb used MiXCR to reprocess the PCR reads, holding one entry per CDR3 protein. The sample contains 400,000 to 500,000 distinct CDR3 sequences, approximately 11% of which appear only once. Sequenced here: PBMCs from the stem cell graft donor, sampled from the stem cell graft. All receptors come from a human donor who donated a stem cell graft to a child with acute myeloid leukemia.

The rearrangement links TRBV5-6 to TRBJ1-3; no clear D gene. The CDR3 contains 14 residues. From germline, CDR1 is SGHDT and CDR2 YYEEEE. Trimming shortened V by 1 base and J by 0 bases, and 5 bases separated the two germline ends. CDR3 bases: TGTGCCAGCAGCTTGTGGGGCTCTGGAAACACCATATATTTT. Translating gives CASSLWGSGNTIYF.

The V gene is TRBV7-9, the J gene TRBJ2-3; 7 bases match TRBD2. V lost 4 bases, J lost 0 bases, and 7 bases stayed unmatched. The germline V gene encodes CDR1 SEHNR and CDR2 FQNEAQ (reference sequence). The CDR3 is 16 residues long. In DNA form, the CDR3 reads TGTGCCAGCAGCTCCAGACTAGCAGCTAGCACAGATACGCAGTATTTT. Amino acids: CASSSRLAASTDTQYF.

This clonotype was detected only a few times. The CDR3 loop is CASALFGSSTQYF. In nucleotides, the CDR3 is TGTGCCAGCGCACTCTTCGGGTCCTCCACCCAGTACTTC. The chain recombines TRBV6-5 with TRBJ2-5, with D hard to call. From germline, CDR1 is MNHEY and CDR2 SVGAGI. The CDR3 spans 13 residues. Trimming stripped 8 bases from V and 8 bases from J, with 18 bases between.

This clonotype was observed a handful of times. The chain carries TRBV12-5 and TRBJ2-1, with 9 bases that match TRBD1. Losses at the gene ends were 4 bases for V and 4 bases for J; bases not matched to a gene: 8. Germline V CDR1 and CDR2: LGHNT, FRNRAP. The CDR3 runs to 16 residues. CDR3 loop: CASGSRTGEIYNEQFF. The CDR3, as DNA: TGTGCTAGTGGTTCCAGGACAGGGGAAATATACAATGAGCAGTTCTTC.

This clonotype was counted at least ten times. The V and J genes are TRBV12-3 or TRBV12-4 and TRBJ1-1; D is unresolved. The CDR3 covers 12 residues. The germline V and J ends were trimmed by 2 bases and 5 bases, with 6 bases remaining between them. The CDR3 DNA is TGTGCCAGCAGTTTATCCGGGACTGAAGCTTTCTTT. Its protein product is CASSLSGTEAFF.

This clonotype was recorded at least ten times. V is TRBV7-2 and J is TRBJ2-6; 9 nucleotides agree with TRBD1. This CDR3 spans 19 amino acids. Trimming at V came to 0 bases and at J to 3 bases, leaving 9 bases not matched to a gene. Germline V gene sequence: CDR1 SGHTA, CDR2 FQGNSA. The CDR3 sequence is CASSLASRTGDYGANVLTF. CDR3 DNA sequence: TGTGCCAGCAGCTTAGCGTCGCGGACAGGGGACTATGGGGCCAACGTCCTGACTTTC.

In this sample, this clonotype turned up many times. V is TRBV30 and J is TRBJ2-1; 9 nucleotides align to TRBD1. V lost 4 bases, J lost 8 bases, and 3 bases stayed unmatched. Germline values: CDR1 GTSNPN, CDR2 SVGIG (reference sequence). This CDR3 is built from 12 residues. The DNA of the CDR3 is TGTGCCTGGAATACAGGGGGCGATGAGCAGTTCTTC. The encoded protein is CAWNTGGDEQFF.

This clonotype was seen ten or more times. CDR3 in amino acids: CAISDRTETQYF. The CDR3 bases are TGTGCCATCAGTGACCGTACGGAGACCCAGTACTTC. This chain connects TRBV10-3 to TRBJ2-5, with D hard to call. Per the germline V gene, CDR1 is ENHRY and CDR2 is SYGVKD. Trimming removed 3 bases at V and 5 bases at J, with 7 bases between. The CDR3 is made up of 12 amino acids.

The chain's CDR3 is CASKSESGGPYEQYF. CDR3 DNA sequence: TGTGCCAGCAAATCGGAGTCAGGGGGCCCTTACGAGCAGTACTTC. V is TRBV27 and J is TRBJ2-7, with 8 bases lining up with TRBD1. Germline V gene data show CDR1 as MNHEY and CDR2 as SMNVEV (reference sequence). V lost 7 bases, J lost 4 bases, and 12 bases stayed unmatched. The CDR3 is 15 residues long.

The rearrangement uses TRBV5-5 and TRBJ2-5; 14 positions match TRBD2. The CDR3 extends over 14 amino acids. The germline CDR1 and CDR2 sequences are SGHKS and YYEKEE (reference sequence). Unmatched junction bases numbered 7, after V lost 8 bases and J lost 7 bases. CDR3 DNA: TGTGCCAGTGGACTAGCGGGGGGACCGGCGACCCAGTACTTC. Translation: CASGLAGGPATQYF.

This sequence joins TRBV27 and TRBJ1-2, with D possibly being TRBD1 (6 bases). V shed 0 bases and J shed 7 bases, with 18 bases lying between them. The CDR3 is 16 residues long. Germline lookup yields CDR1 MNHEY and CDR2 SMNVEV (reference sequence). CDR3 loop: CASSLSWSGDLSGYTF. CDR3 DNA: TGTGCCAGCAGTTTATCGTGGTCAGGGGACCTTTCTGGCTACACCTTC.

This clonotype came up a few times. This chain connects TRBV9 to TRBJ2-7; weak D call: TRBD2 (6 bases). The length of the CDR3 is 15 residues. The V and J ends lost 3 bases and 4 bases respectively, with 17 bases between them. Germline CDR1 is SGDLS and CDR2 is YYNGEE. In DNA, the CDR3 is TGTGCCAGCAGCGGTGGGGGGAGTGTAATGTACGAGCAGTACTTC. The encoded protein is CASSGGGSVMYEQYF. Full variable domain (missing parts from reference TRBV9 and TRBJ2-7): DSGVTQTPKHLITATGQRVTLRCSPRSGDLSVYWYQQSLDQGLQFLIQYYNGEERAKGNILERFSAQQFPDLHSELNLSSLELGDSALYFCASSGGGSVMYEQYFGPGTRLTVT.

This clonotype came up many times. The V and J genes are TRBV12-3 or TRBV12-4 and TRBJ2-7; D unclear. V lost 0 bases, J lost 8 bases, and 14 bases lay in between. CDR3 length equals 14 residues. The CDR3 DNA follows: TGTGCCAGCAGTTTAGCGGGCCATATACGTCAGCAGTACTTC. It codes for CASSLAGHIRQQYF.

There are a few counts of this clonotype. The gene calls are TRBV7-2 and TRBJ1-5; 8 nucleotides match TRBD1. CDR1 is SGHTA and CDR2 is FQGNSA in the germline V gene. The V segment lost 5 bases and the J segment 0 bases; nucleotides outside the gene matches: 6. The CDR3 has 16 residues. The CDR3 protein is CASSRGTGGSNQPQHF. In DNA, the CDR3 is TGTGCCAGCAGCCGAGGGACAGGAGGTAGCAATCAGCCCCAGCATTTT.

This clonotype was seen repeatedly, ten times or more. V gene TRBV12-5 combines with J gene TRBJ2-2; 7 bases fit TRBD1. The CDR3 runs 14 residues. Germline trimming cut 8 bases from V and 6 bases from J; bases unmatched to any gene: 9. Germline V lookup: CDR1 LGHNT, CDR2 FRNRAP. This CDR3 is CASLWQGVSGELFF. CDR3 DNA sequence: TGTGCTAGTCTGTGGCAGGGGGTGTCCGGGGAGCTGTTTTTT.

The V gene is TRBV5-1, the J gene TRBJ2-1; D gene uncertain. CDR1 and CDR2 (germline): SGHRS, YFSETQ. The length of the CDR3 is 14 residues. V dropped 0 bases and J dropped 4 bases, with 8 bases sitting between them. The CDR3, as DNA: TGCGCCAGCAGCTTGGAGGGAACGTACAATGAGCAGTTCTTC. Translating it yields CASSLEGTYNEQFF.

The chain uses TRBV5-1 and TRBJ1-2; TRBD1 matches 7 bases. Trimming removed 4 bases from V and 6 bases from J; junction bases left unmatched: 12. Germline CDR1 and CDR2: SGHRS and YFSETQ. This CDR3 has 15 residues. Here the CDR3 reads CASSPALGGGNGYTF. CDR3 DNA sequence: TGCGCCAGCAGCCCAGCTTTGGGAGGGGGCAATGGCTACACCTTC. The full variable domain, rest sourced from reference TRBV5-1 and TRBJ1-2, is KAGVTQTPRYLIKTRGQQVTLSCSPISGHRSVSWYQQTPGQGLQFLFEYFSETQRNKGNFPGRFSGRQFSNSRSEMNVSTLELGDSALYLCASSPALGGGNGYTFGSGTRLTVV.

This clonotype was counted at least ten times. This chain uses TRBV18 with TRBJ2-7; no reliable D call. V was pared by 3 bases and J by 2 bases, with 11 bases between. There are 14 residues in the CDR3. CDR1 and CDR2 from the germline V gene are KGHSH and LQKENI. CDR3 protein: CASSPSPITYEQYF. DNA of the CDR3: TGTGCCAGCTCACCGAGCCCTATTACCTACGAGCAGTACTTC.